This TCR beta chain was captured in a study of blood T cell repertoires in COVID-19. On the study more broadly: The samples span acute and convalescent COVID-19 from the United States, Italy and Spain. The cDNA or gDNA used as material had been derived from T cells, B-cell-depleted T cells, or PBMCs.

The CDR3 runs to 14 residues. V was clipped by 0 bases and J by 7 bases, with 12 bases between them. Germline CDR1 and CDR2: WSHSY and SAAADI. Per the study methods: For nucleated cells, counts were estimated from reference gene primer amplification. Assay: immunoSEQ multiplex PCR; the TCRdb copy retains only in-frame clones and omits some. V and J calls and clone size are copied from that table; D and trimming were computed from the DNA. The sample carries about 160,000 clones, about 87% recorded once. Seattle patient enrollment occurred during active infection, with longitudinal follow-up thereafter.

The specimen was peripheral blood. This clonotype was sampled from a woman in her 70s with COVID-19, enrolled during active disease. The chain uses TRBV10-2 and TRBJ1-1; a weak D match, TRBD1 (5 bases). CDR3 residues: CASSESRARYEAFF. CDR3 nucleotide sequence: TGCGCCAGCAGTGAGTCCAGGGCCCGATATGAAGCTTTCTTT.